The 20 T cell receptor beta chains listed next were all sequenced from one sample in a study of vaccination and CD4 T cells after COVID-19. The study sequenced cultured CD4+ T cell DNA using the Oncomine TCR Beta short-read assay. TCRdb analysed the PCR reads with MiXCR anew, one entry per CDR3 protein. The sample has about 14,000 distinct CDR3 sequences, approximately 57% seen once; the top ten hold over 13%. Stated treatment: roughly ten-day PBMC culture with coronavirus spike peptide pools or control peptides (ViraFEST assay). Their target antigens are unknown. Sequenced input: CD4+ T cells from blood, cultured in vitro. These TCRs come from a human donor who had recovered from COVID-19.

The rearrangement links TRBV20-1 to TRBJ2-2; 13 bases line up with TRBD2. Per germline, CDR1 DFQATT and CDR2 SNEGSKA (reference sequence). This CDR3 has 16 residues. V shed 5 bases, J shed 4 bases, and the junction held 7 bases outside the gene matches. The CDR3 here is CSAATSGRGGTGELFF. The CDR3 DNA sequence: TGCAGTGCTGCTACTAGCGGGAGGGGTGGCACCGGGGAGCTGTTTTTT.

This rearrangement joins TRBV11-1 to TRBJ2-5, with 10 bases matching TRBD2. The CDR3 sequence is 16 residues long. Per germline, CDR1 SGHAT and CDR2 FQDESV (reference sequence). Trimming took 1 base from V and 5 from J; bases not matched to a gene: 7. The CDR3 coding sequence is TGTGCCAGCAGCTTAGAGTTACTAGCGGGACTGGAGACCCAGTACTTC. Translating gives CASSLELLAGLETQYF.

This clonotype was seen only once. This chain's CDR3 is CSARRLSPNTGELFF. The CDR3 nucleotides are TGCAGTGCTAGACGACTTAGCCCGAACACCGGGGAGCTGTTTTTT. This chain links TRBV20-1 with TRBJ2-2; unclear D gene. The CDR3 has 15 residues. Trimming stripped 2 bases from V and 0 bases from J, with 10 bases between. The germline CDR1 and CDR2 sequences are DFQATT and SNEGSKA (reference sequence).

The rearrangement links TRBV7-2 to TRBJ2-3; 8 bases match TRBD1. The V segment lost 2 bases and the J segment 2 bases; nucleotides outside the gene matches: 3. The CDR3 is 15 residues long. Germline CDR1 and CDR2: SGHTA and FQGNSA. The CDR3 sequence is CASSLRDRFTDTQYF. CDR3 nucleotide sequence: TGTGCCAGCAGCTTAAGGGACAGGTTCACAGATACGCAGTATTTT.

The genes are TRBV7-8 and TRBJ2-5, with D possibly being TRBD2 (5 bases). The V and J ends lost 0 bases and 5 bases respectively, with 10 bases between them. This CDR3 comprises 14 residues. The germline CDR1 and CDR2 sequences are SGHVS and FQNEAQ. This CDR3 is CASSLARDLETQYF. DNA of the CDR3: TGTGCCAGCAGCTTAGCTCGGGATCTGGAGACCCAGTACTTC.

The gene calls are TRBV5-1 and TRBJ2-3; D call uncertain. The CDR3 spans 11 residues. The germline V gene encodes CDR1 SGHRS and CDR2 YFSETQ. Trimming cost V 0 bases and J 7 bases, with 3 bases left between them. The CDR3 protein is CASSLENTQYF. The CDR3 bases are TGCGCCAGCAGCTTGGAGAATACGCAGTATTTT.

The gene calls are TRBV18 and TRBJ1-5, with D possibly being TRBD1 (5 bases). CDR1 and CDR2 from the germline V gene are KGHSH and LQKENI. The CDR3 runs to 16 residues. Trimming pared 3 bases from V and 6 bases from J, leaving 18 bases between. CDR3 in DNA: TGTGCCAGCTCACCGCCTGGGGTTGGGGCCGGTCAGCCCCAGCATTTT. This sequence encodes CASSPPGVGAGQPQHF. The variable domain in full, completed from reference TRBV18 and TRBJ1-5, reads NAGVMQNPRHLVRRRGQEARLRCSPMKGHSHVYWYRQLPEEGLKFMVYLQKENIIDESGMPKERFSAEFPKEGPSILRIQQVVRGDSAAYFCASSPPGVGAGQPQHFGDGTRLSIL.

The CDR3 nucleotides read TGTGCCAGCAGACTTGAATCTAGCGCTACCTACAATGAGCAGTTCTTC. Translating gives CASRLESSATYNEQFF. The rearrangement links TRBV6-1 to TRBJ2-1; a possible D gene is TRBD2 (6 bases). There are 16 residues in the CDR3. Looked up from germline, CDR1 is MNHNS and CDR2 is SASEGT. Trimming cost V 6 bases and J 2 bases, with 17 bases left between them.

This chain links TRBV20-1 with TRBJ1-6; D gene uncertain. The ends were cut back, 4 bases at V and 8 bases at J, with 18 bases in the middle. The CDR3 is made up of 15 amino acids. Germline assignment: CDR1 DFQATT and CDR2 SNEGSKA (reference sequence). Here the CDR3 reads CSAMSGNGVDSPLHF. CDR3 DNA sequence: TGCAGTGCTATGAGTGGGAACGGAGTAGATTCACCCCTCCACTTT.

This chain joins TRBV6-2 or TRBV6-3 and TRBJ1-1; D is unclear. V was clipped by 7 bases and J by 0 bases, with 15 bases between them. The CDR3 length is 15 residues. Germline loops: CDR1 MNHEY, CDR2 SVGEGT. CDR3: CASINLNRVNTEAFF. The CDR3 nucleotides read TGTGCCAGCATTAACCTCAACAGAGTGAACACTGAAGCTTTCTTT.

This chain links TRBV27 with TRBJ2-2; TRBD2 might be the D (6 bases). The germline V gene has CDR1 MNHEY and CDR2 SMNVEV (reference sequence). Trimming stripped 4 bases from V and 2 bases from J, with 23 bases between. The CDR3 extends over 19 amino acids. CDR3 amino acids: CASSWWGWRAGSNTGELFF. CDR3 DNA sequence: TGTGCCAGCAGTTGGTGGGGGTGGAGGGCAGGGTCCAACACCGGGGAGCTGTTTTTT.

V and J are TRBV28 and TRBJ2-7, with no clear D. The V end lost 6 bases, the J end lost 3 bases, and 12 bases lay between the germline ends. Germline V gene sequence: CDR1 MDHEN, CDR2 SYDVKM. The CDR3 runs to 13 residues. CDR3 amino acids: CASSVYRIYEQYF. The CDR3 DNA is TGTGCCAGCAGCGTGTACAGAATCTACGAGCAGTACTTC. Full variable domain (rest looked up from reference TRBV28 and TRBJ2-7): DVKVTQSSRYLVKRTGEKVFLECVQDMDHENMFWYRQDPGLGLRLIYFSYDVKMKEKGDIPEGYSVSREKKERFSLILESASTNQTSMYLCASSVYRIYEQYFGPGTRLTVT.

The chain links TRBV20-1 to TRBJ2-3, with 7 bases that match TRBD1. J gave up 0 bases and V 4 bases, and 7 bases lay outside the gene matches. Per the germline V gene, CDR1 is DFQATT and CDR2 is SNEGSKA (reference sequence). This CDR3 is built from 15 residues. The DNA of the CDR3 is TGCAGTGCTATCCACAGGGGCCCTAGCACAGATACGCAGTATTTT. This sequence encodes CSAIHRGPSTDTQYF.

This clonotype has only a few counts. The CDR3 here is CASATGQTLGYTF. The DNA for the CDR3 is TGTGCCAGCGCGACAGGGCAGACTCTCGGCTACACCTTC. The chain is built from TRBV6-1 and TRBJ1-2, with TRBD1 identical over 7 bases. The J segment lost 8 bases and the V segment lost 8 bases, leaving 11 bases of the junction unmatched. Looked up from germline, CDR1 is MNHNS and CDR2 is SASEGT. This CDR3 is built from 13 residues.

With respect to this clonotype: An end of the junction differs from the germline gene, which may be a read error. The CDR3 coding sequence is TGTGCCAGCAGTAATAGCGGGAGGGTTTCCTTC. Its translation: CASSNSGRVSF. This chain connects TRBV6-1 to TRBJ2-7; 11 bases are a match to TRBD2. The CDR3 is 11 residues long. Germline V CDR1 and CDR2: MNHNS, SASEGT.

The chain combines TRBV19 with TRBJ1-2; possible D gene TRBD1, 5 bases. The V gene lost 4 bases and the J gene lost 8 bases, with 14 bases spanning the gap. The germline gives CDR1 LNHDA, CDR2 SQIVND (reference sequence). The CDR3 extends over 13 amino acids. The CDR3 coding sequence is TGTGCCAGTAGTACTTGGGGGACGGAGGGCTACACCTTC. Encoded protein: CASSTWGTEGYTF.

The gene calls are TRBV29-1 and TRBJ2-7, with D maybe TRBD1 (5 bases). This CDR3 region has 13 residues. Germline-derived CDR1 and CDR2 are SQVTM and ANQGSEA. Trimming cost V 4 bases and J 5 bases, with 15 bases left between them. The DNA of the CDR3 is TGCAGCGTTGGTAAATATGGGGCCCACGAGCAGTACTTC. This sequence encodes CSVGKYGAHEQYF.

The CDR3, as DNA: TGTGCCACCAGCAGAGATGATCCGGGAGCTGGGGGTGAGCAGTTCTTC. The encoded protein is CATSRDDPGAGGEQFF. The chain joins TRBV15 to TRBJ2-1, with D possibly being TRBD2 (6 bases). V dropped 0 bases and J dropped 9 bases, with 18 bases sitting between them. This CDR3 has 16 residues. CDR1 LNHNV and CDR2 YYDKDF come from the germline V gene (reference sequence).

V gene TRBV20-1 combines with J gene TRBJ2-3; weak D call: TRBD2 (6 bases). V lost 0 bases, J lost 0 bases, and 10 bases lay in between. The V gene's germline CDR1 is DFQATT and CDR2 SNEGSKA (reference sequence). CDR3 length: 15 residues. The chain's CDR3 is CSARDLSGSTDTQYF. The CDR3 DNA reads TGCAGTGCTAGAGATCTCAGCGGGAGCACAGATACGCAGTATTTT.

The V and J genes are TRBV20-1 and TRBJ1-4; 8 nucleotides line up with TRBD1. The CDR3 has 12 amino acids. Germline V CDR1 and CDR2: DFQATT, SNEGSKA (reference sequence). Trimming cost V 3 bases and J 8 bases; bases outside gene matches: 2. The CDR3 sequence: CSASGTGEKLFF. The CDR3 coding sequence is TGCAGTGCTAGTGGGACAGGAGAAAAACTGTTTTTT.